What follows are 15 T cell receptor beta chains derived from one specimen sequenced in a study of naive and memory T cell subsets. Points from the study as a whole: Possibly reflecting memory cells re-expressing CD45RA, a few larger clonotypes occurred in naive repertoires, especially CD8.

Two oligonucleotides, mixed equimolar, formed the beta constant-region primer covering TRBC1 and TRBC2. Ligated cDNA was amplified by four rounds of PCR with nested alpha and beta constant-region primers and SP2. TCRdb analysed the UMI-ligation and nested PCR reads with MiXCR anew, one entry per CDR3 protein. The sample consists of roughly 140,000 distinct CDR3 sequences, approximately 18% of them appearing once. No antigen is known for these receptors. Sequenced: naive CD8+ T cells from blood. The receptors originated from a human donor in good health.

This clonotype was observed a handful of times. The CDR3 DNA reads as TGTGCCAGCAGCCCCCGAGATAGCGGGACTAAGACCCAGTACTTC. This gives the protein CASSPRDSGTKTQYF. The V gene is TRBV7-9, the J gene TRBJ2-5, with 8 bases aligning to TRBD2. The CDR3 extends over 15 amino acids. J lost 6 bases, V lost 5 bases, and 11 bases had no gene match. Per germline, CDR1 SEHNR and CDR2 FQNEAQ (reference sequence).

This clonotype came up a few times. The chain links TRBV7-9 to TRBJ2-1; a possible D gene is TRBD1 (5 bases). CDR1 SEHNR and CDR2 FQNEAQ come from the germline V gene (reference sequence). The CDR3 consists of 16 residues. Trimming stripped 2 bases from V and 6 bases from J, with 17 bases between. This CDR3 reads CASSLPSGIQGNEQFF. CDR3 bases: TGTGCCAGCAGCTTACCATCTGGTATTCAGGGCAATGAGCAGTTCTTC.

A few counts support this clonotype. V and J are TRBV20-1 and TRBJ1-1, with TRBD1 matching over 7 bases. The CDR3 is 11 amino acids. The V gene end was trimmed by 3 bases and the J gene end by 11 bases; junction bases not matched to a gene: 6. CDR1 and CDR2 (germline): DFQATT, SNEGSKA (reference sequence). The DNA for the CDR3 is TGCAGTGCTAGCCCACAGGGGCTGGCTTTCTTT. The encoded protein is CSASPQGLAFF.

The chain carries TRBV6-2 or TRBV6-3 and TRBJ2-7, with D tentatively TRBD2 (6 bases). The V gene lost 6 bases and the J gene lost 2 bases, with 14 bases spanning the gap. CDR3 size: 14 residues. Germline-derived CDR1 and CDR2 are MNHEY and SVGEGT. CDR3 region: CASRNRDSTYEQYF. CDR3 coding DNA: TGTGCCAGCAGAAACCGGGACTCCACCTACGAGCAGTACTTC.

The V gene is TRBV7-8, the J gene TRBJ1-1; D gene uncertain. Trimming removed 3 bases at V and 3 bases at J, with 11 bases between. The CDR3 contains 14 residues. From germline, CDR1 is SGHVS and CDR2 FQNEAQ. Here the CDR3 reads CASSFGIRDTEAFF. CDR3 nucleotide sequence: TGTGCCAGCAGCTTTGGGATCCGGGACACTGAAGCTTTCTTT.

The chain is built from TRBV28 and TRBJ1-1; D gene uncertain. CDR1 and CDR2 (germline): MDHEN, SYDVKM. Trimming shortened V by 5 bases and J by 1 base, and 14 bases separated the two germline ends. The CDR3 is made up of 15 amino acids. The CDR3 protein is CASSPRTEGNTEAFF. The DNA of the CDR3 is TGTGCCAGCAGTCCACGGACGGAGGGGAACACTGAAGCTTTCTTT.

This clonotype was counted a few times. The chain couples TRBV5-4 to TRBJ2-1; no clear D gene. The CDR3 is 13 residues long. V was pared by 3 bases and J by 10 bases, with 14 bases between. CDR1 and CDR2 from the germline V gene are SGHNT and YYREEE (reference sequence). The CDR3 DNA is TGTGCCAGCAGCTCGGACCTCCAATTCGAGCAGTTCTTC. Translating gives CASSSDLQFEQFF.

V is TRBV7-9 and J is TRBJ2-1; perhaps TRBD1 as D (6 bases). This CDR3 contains 15 residues. Per the germline V gene, CDR1 is SEHNR and CDR2 is FQNEAQ (reference sequence). Trimming shortened V by 2 bases and J by 7 bases, and 15 bases separated the two germline ends. CDR3 in amino acids: CASSLQGYERNEQFF. In DNA, the CDR3 is TGTGCCAGCAGCTTACAGGGGTATGAGAGAAATGAGCAGTTCTTC.

A few counts support this clonotype. The chain couples TRBV7-8 to TRBJ2-5; possibly TRBD2 for D (6 bases). CDR3 length: 13 residues. Trimming pared 4 bases from V and 5 bases from J, leaving 11 bases between. Germline V gene lookup returns CDR1 SGHVS and CDR2 FQNEAQ. The CDR3 protein is CASSWDLEETQYF. The DNA for the CDR3 is TGTGCCAGCAGCTGGGACTTGGAGGAGACCCAGTACTTC.

The CDR3 DNA sequence: TGTGCCAGCAGTTCCCGACAGATGAACACTGAAGCTTTCTTT. Amino acids: CASSSRQMNTEAFF. The chain combines TRBV28 with TRBJ1-1; perhaps TRBD1 as D (5 bases). Trimming cost V 4 bases and J 0 bases, with 9 bases left between them. Germline V gives CDR1 MDHEN, CDR2 SYDVKM. The CDR3 consists of 14 residues.

This chain uses TRBV28 with TRBJ2-4; D is perhaps TRBD1 or TRBD2 (6 bases each). V lost 5 bases and J 8 bases, leaving 19 bases between the germline ends. The germline V gene has CDR1 MDHEN and CDR2 SYDVKM. This CDR3 has 15 amino acids. CDR3 sequence: CASSLQVGGRDIQYF. CDR3 nucleotide sequence: TGTGCCAGCAGTCTGCAAGTCGGGGGCAGGGACATTCAGTACTTC. The entire variable domain, with the rest obtained from reference TRBV28 and TRBJ2-4, is as follows: DVKVTQSSRYLVKRTGEKVFLECVQDMDHENMFWYRQDPGLGLRLIYFSYDVKMKEKGDIPEGYSVSREKKERFSLILESASTNQTSMYLCASSLQVGGRDIQYFGAGTRLSVL.

The table lists this clonotype with a few counts. This chain joins TRBV28 and TRBJ2-7, with a weak D call TRBD1 (5 bases). Trimming stripped 2 bases from V and 7 bases from J, with 15 bases between. The CDR3 contains 14 residues. Germline assignment: CDR1 MDHEN and CDR2 SYDVKM. CDR3 amino acids: CASSLGSGSSEQYF. In nucleotides, the CDR3 is TGTGCCAGCAGTTTAGGCTCAGGGTCATCGGAGCAGTACTTC.

This clonotype was counted a few times. The V and J genes are TRBV12-3 or TRBV12-4 and TRBJ2-1; D remains unclear. There are 19 residues in the CDR3. V was shortened by 6 bases and J by 2 bases, with 26 bases between the two germline ends. The CDR3 DNA reads TGTGCCAGCAGACCATTTGCCCGAGGTGGGGTGGGCCCCTACAATGAGCAGTTCTTC. Translation: CASRPFARGGVGPYNEQFF.

As to this clonotype: Mismatch with germline at one junction end may stem from a read error. The rearrangement uses TRBV9 and TRBJ1-1, with TRBD1 matching 7 bases. The CDR3 has 15 amino acids. Germline V lookup: CDR1 SGDLS, CDR2 YYNGEE. CDR3: CASSPRGGMNTEALF. For the CDR3, the DNA is TGTGCCAGCAGCCCCAGGGGGGGCATGAACACTGAAGCTTTGTTT. Full variable domain (outside the CDR3, taken from reference TRBV9 and TRBJ1-1): DSGVTQTPKHLITATGQRVTLRCSPRSGDLSVYWYQQSLDQGLQFLIQYYNGEERAKGNILERFSAQQFPDLHSELNLSSLELGDSALYFCASSPRGGMNTEALFGQGTRLTVV.

This clonotype was seen a few times. The chain has TRBV29-1 and TRBJ1-1; 7 positions agree with TRBD1. The CDR3 extends over 14 amino acids. Looked up from germline, CDR1 is SQVTM and CDR2 is ANQGSEA. J lost 1 base, V lost 1 base, and 3 bases had no gene match. For the CDR3, the DNA is TGCAGCGTTGAAGGAGGGACAGCGAACACTGAAGCTTTCTTT. This codes for CSVEGGTANTEAFF. The full variable domain, rest sourced from reference TRBV29-1 and TRBJ1-1, is SAVISQKPSRDICQRGTSLTIQCQVDSQVTMMFWYRQQPGQSLTLIATANQGSEATYESGFVIDKFPISRPNLTFSTLTVSNMSPEDSSIYLCSVEGGTANTEAFFGQGTRLTVV.